This T cell receptor beta chain is drawn from a study of vaccination and CD4 T cells after COVID-19. Findings and limits, study-wide: Spike mono-reactivity was found in 304 of 307 vaccine-specific clones from convalescent patients. A median of around 86% of reactive clones, in convalescent patients, became evident only post-vaccination.

Germline V gene data show CDR1 as SGHAT and CDR2 as FQDESV (reference sequence). The CDR3 spans 15 residues. Trimming took off 1 base at V and 4 bases at J, with 13 bases between the two ends. As regards this clonotype: Its cognate antigen is unknown.

TCRdb passed the PCR reads through MiXCR, listing each CDR3 protein once. Of tens of thousands of distinct CDR3 sequences in the sample, around 50% were seen once. This chain joins TRBV11-1 and TRBJ2-5; D is unresolved. This sample comprised CD4+ T cells from blood, obtained before SARS-CoV-2 vaccination. This receptor was obtained from a human donor who had recovered from COVID-19. The CDR3 sequence: CASSLEGKLGETQYF. As DNA, the CDR3 is TGTGCCAGCAGCTTAGAAGGGAAGTTGGGAGAGACCCAGTACTTC. Using reference TRBV11-1 and TRBJ2-5 for the parts outside the CDR3, the full variable domain is EAEVAQSPRYKITEKSQAVAFWCDPISGHATLYWYRQILGQGPELLVQFQDESVVDDSQLPKDRFSAERLKGVDSTLKIQPAELGDSAMYLCASSLEGKLGETQYFGPGTRLLVL.